These T cell receptor beta chains were read from a single sample in a study of blood T cell repertoires in COVID-19. Method: immunoSEQ multiplex PCR; TCRdb's copy keeps in-frame clones and lacks some. The sample carries approximately 360,000 clones, 85% to 90% recorded once. The sample comprised PBMCs or T cells enriched from blood (not recorded which). The receptors stem from a young woman with acute COVID-19. Each CDR3 is given with its conserved first and last residue. The D gene is left open where the match is weak. Expanded clones get a size class; other rows say once, few or many, or leave the size out.

V gene: TRBV9; D gene: TRBD1; clone size: NA; J gene: TRBJ2-7; CDR3 protein: CASSFQDRTYEQYF; CDR3 DNA: TGTGCCAGCAGCTTCCAGGACAGGACCTACGAGCAGTACTTC
V gene: TRBV24-1; D gene: NA; clone size: NA; J gene: TRBJ2-7; CDR3 protein: CATSDDRTMGEQYF; CDR3 DNA: TGTGCCACCAGTGATGACAGGACCATGGGCGAGCAGTACTTC
V gene: TRBV7-2; D gene: NA; clone size: NA; J gene: TRBJ1-1; CDR3 protein: CASSIGVNTEAFF; CDR3 DNA: TGTGCCAGCAGTATCGGGGTTAACACTGAAGCTTTCTTT
V gene: TRBV3-1/TRBV3-2; D gene: TRBD2; clone size: NA; J gene: TRBJ2-7; CDR3 protein: CASSQKTGGLHEQYF; CDR3 DNA: TGTGCCAGCAGCCAGAAAACGGGGGGGCTCCACGAGCAGTACTTC
V gene: TRBV9; D gene: NA; clone size: NA; J gene: TRBJ2-1; CDR3 protein: CASSVRAYNEQFF; CDR3 DNA: TGTGCCAGCAGCGTTCGGGCCTACAATGAGCAGTTCTTC
V gene: TRBV28; D gene: TRBD1; clone size: NA; J gene: TRBJ2-1; CDR3 protein: CASIPQGYRGVSYNEQFF; CDR3 DNA: TGTGCCAGCATTCCCCAAGGATACAGGGGCGTATCCTACAATGAGCAGTTCTTC
V gene: TRBV3-1/TRBV3-2; D gene: TRBD2; clone size: NA; J gene: TRBJ2-7; CDR3 protein: CASSQERLAGVIHEQYF; CDR3 DNA: TGTGCCAGCAGCCAAGAGCGACTAGCGGGGGTGATCCACGAGCAGTACTTC
V gene: TRBV5-8; D gene: TRBD1; clone size: once; J gene: TRBJ1-4; CDR3 protein: CASSATGGIEKLFF; CDR3 DNA: TGTGCCAGCAGCGCTACAGGGGGTATTGAAAAACTGTTTTTT
V gene: TRBV24-1; D gene: NA; clone size: once; J gene: TRBJ2-3; CDR3 protein: CATSDAGSRDTQYF; CDR3 DNA: TGTGCCACCAGTGATGCGGGGTCTCGAGATACGCAGTATTTT
V gene: TRBV4-3; D gene: NA; clone size: NA; J gene: TRBJ1-1; CDR3 protein: CASSPAWGVTEAFF; CDR3 DNA: TGCGCCAGCAGCCCCGCGTGGGGGGTGACTGAAGCTTTCTTT
V gene: TRBV2; D gene: TRBD1; clone size: NA; J gene: TRBJ1-5; CDR3 protein: CASSGTGGNQPQHF; CDR3 DNA: TGTGCCAGCAGTGGGACAGGCGGCAATCAGCCCCAGCATTTT
V gene: TRBV19; D gene: TRBD1; clone size: NA; J gene: TRBJ1-2; CDR3 protein: CASSIGGQLGGYTF; CDR3 DNA: TGTGCCAGTAGTATAGGGGGACAGCTAGGTGGCTACACCTTC
V gene: TRBV19; D gene: NA; clone size: NA; J gene: TRBJ1-1; CDR3 protein: CASSISLYNTEAFF; CDR3 DNA: TGTGCCAGTAGTATAAGCCTCTACAACACTGAAGCTTTCTTT
V gene: TRBV5-4; D gene: NA; clone size: NA; J gene: TRBJ1-2; CDR3 protein: CASTEGGRNYGYTF; CDR3 DNA: TGTGCCAGCACAGAAGGGGGAAGGAACTATGGCTACACCTTC
V gene: TRBV9; D gene: NA; clone size: few; J gene: TRBJ1-6; CDR3 protein: CASSPGGSLYPLHF; CDR3 DNA: TGTGCCAGCAGCCCCGGAGGATCTCTTTATCCCCTCCACTTT
V gene: TRBV19; D gene: NA; clone size: NA; J gene: TRBJ1-2; CDR3 protein: CASSTRRGNHDGYTF; CDR3 DNA: TGTGCCAGTAGTACCCGCCGGGGGAACCATGATGGCTACACCTTC
V gene: TRBV9; D gene: NA; clone size: NA; J gene: TRBJ2-2; CDR3 protein: CASSGLVNTGELFF; CDR3 DNA: TGTGCCAGCAGCGGACTAGTGAACACCGGGGAGCTGTTTTTT
V gene: TRBV10-3; D gene: TRBD1; clone size: NA; J gene: TRBJ1-1; CDR3 protein: CAISESRQGTEAFF; CDR3 DNA: TGTGCCATCAGTGAGTCCCGACAGGGCACCGAAGCTTTCTTT
V gene: TRBV10-2; D gene: NA; clone size: NA; J gene: TRBJ2-1; CDR3 protein: CASRKPPASPHNEQFF; CDR3 DNA: TGCGCCAGCAGGAAGCCTCCGGCTAGTCCCCACAATGAGCAGTTCTTC
V gene: TRBV20-1; D gene: NA; clone size: NA; J gene: TRBJ2-3; CDR3 protein: CSASGRQVATDTQYF; CDR3 DNA: TGCAGTGCTAGTGGCCGGCAGGTGGCGACAGATACGCAGTATTTT
V gene: TRBV9; D gene: TRBD1; clone size: NA; J gene: TRBJ2-1; CDR3 protein: CASSGGDSLYSYNEQFF; CDR3 DNA: TGTGCCAGCAGCGGAGGGGACAGCCTTTACTCCTACAATGAGCAGTTCTTC
V gene: TRBV7-9; D gene: TRBD2; clone size: NA; J gene: TRBJ2-7; CDR3 protein: CASFGTSGGQSYEQYF; CDR3 DNA: TGTGCCAGCTTCGGGACTAGCGGGGGCCAATCCTACGAGCAGTACTTC
V gene: TRBV5-1; D gene: NA; clone size: NA; J gene: TRBJ2-7; CDR3 protein: CASSLGGGYEQYF; CDR3 DNA: TGCGCCAGCAGCTTGGGAGGGGGATACGAGCAGTACTTC
V gene: TRBV4-3; D gene: TRBD1; clone size: many; J gene: TRBJ2-5; CDR3 protein: CASSQDRGPSETQYF; CDR3 DNA: TGCGCCAGCAGCCAAGATAGGGGGCCGAGCGAGACCCAGTACTTC
V gene: TRBV19; D gene: TRBD1; clone size: NA; J gene: TRBJ2-7; CDR3 protein: CATGQAAYEQYF; CDR3 DNA: TGTGCCACCGGACAGGCCGCCTACGAGCAGTACTTC
V gene: TRBV5-1; D gene: TRBD2; clone size: NA; J gene: TRBJ2-5; CDR3 protein: CASSLRTSVAQETQYF; CDR3 DNA: TGCGCCAGCAGCTTACGGACTAGCGTTGCCCAAGAGACCCAGTACTTC
V gene: TRBV27; D gene: NA; clone size: NA; J gene: TRBJ2-7; CDR3 protein: CASSFIPMGQYEQYF; CDR3 DNA: TGTGCCAGCAGTTTCATCCCTATGGGGCAGTACGAGCAGTACTTC
V gene: TRBV7-9; D gene: TRBD1; clone size: NA; J gene: TRBJ1-2; CDR3 protein: CASSLEIPVRQGERGGYTF; CDR3 DNA: TGTGCCAGCAGCTTAGAAATTCCGGTGCGGCAGGGGGAACGTGGTGGCTACACCTTC
V gene: TRBV5-1; D gene: TRBD1; clone size: few; J gene: TRBJ1-2; CDR3 protein: CASSGAQGAYGYTF; CDR3 DNA: TGCGCCAGCAGCGGGGCCCAGGGGGCCTATGGCTACACCTTC
V gene: TRBV4-3; D gene: NA; clone size: once; J gene: TRBJ2-1; CDR3 protein: CASSQGTRSYNEQFF; CDR3 DNA: TGCGCCAGCAGCCAGGGCACTAGATCCTACAATGAGCAGTTCTTC
V gene: TRBV11-2; D gene: TRBD2; clone size: NA; J gene: TRBJ2-7; CDR3 protein: CASSPTSGGAYEQYF; CDR3 DNA: TGTGCCAGCAGCCCGACTAGCGGGGGGGCCTACGAGCAGTACTTC
V gene: TRBV7-9; D gene: NA; clone size: NA; J gene: TRBJ1-1; CDR3 protein: CASSFAGGWVLNTEAFF; CDR3 DNA: TGTGCCAGCAGCTTTGCGGGGGGATGGGTGTTGAACACTGAAGCTTTCTTT
V gene: TRBV7-9; D gene: NA; clone size: NA; J gene: TRBJ1-1; CDR3 protein: CASSRDPNTEAFF; CDR3 DNA: TGTGCCAGCAGCCGGGATCCGAACACTGAAGCTTTCTTT
V gene: TRBV9; D gene: TRBD2; clone size: NA; J gene: TRBJ2-1; CDR3 protein: CASSGAGTSVYNEQFF; CDR3 DNA: TGTGCCAGCAGCGGCGCCGGGACTAGCGTGTACAATGAGCAGTTCTTC
V gene: TRBV18; D gene: TRBD2; clone size: NA; J gene: TRBJ2-1; CDR3 protein: CASSPRLAGNEQFF; CDR3 DNA: TGTGCCAGCTCACCAAGACTAGCAGGCAATGAGCAGTTCTTC
V gene: TRBV9; D gene: TRBD1; clone size: NA; J gene: TRBJ1-5; CDR3 protein: CASSLQGNQPQHF; CDR3 DNA: TGTGCCAGCAGCCTACAGGGGAATCAGCCCCAGCATTTT
V gene: TRBV6-2/TRBV6-3; D gene: NA; clone size: NA; J gene: TRBJ2-1; CDR3 protein: CASSYSSYIGGPMSSYNEQFF; CDR3 DNA: TGTGCCAGCAGTTACTCGTCCTATATCGGGGGGCCGATGAGCTCCTACAATGAGCAGTTCTTC
V gene: TRBV20-1; D gene: NA; clone size: NA; J gene: TRBJ1-1; CDR3 protein: CSASSGFTEAFF; CDR3 DNA: TGCAGTGCTAGTTCCGGGTTCACTGAAGCTTTCTTT
V gene: TRBV29-1; D gene: TRBD1; clone size: NA; J gene: TRBJ2-7; CDR3 protein: CSVSAWDSEKYSYEQYF; CDR3 DNA: TGCAGCGTTTCTGCATGGGACAGCGAAAAATACTCCTACGAGCAGTACTTC